These 22 T cell receptor beta chains originate from one sample sequenced in a study of control samples from healthy donors and cancer patients. Measured with immunoSEQ multiplex PCR; TCRdb has only the in-frame clones, and not every one. The data show around 180,000 clones, with 80% to 90% seen just once and over 4% held by the top ten. The sample taken for sequencing was blood. The receptors stem from a woman in her twenties or thirties in good health.

The chain is built from TRBV4-1 and TRBJ2-1; weak D call: TRBD2 (7 bases). The V end was cut by 6 bases, the J end by 7 bases, with 13 bases between. The CDR3 contains 13 residues. Germline CDR1 reads MGHRA; CDR2 reads YSYEKL. CDR3 residues: CASRGGRANEQFF. CDR3 DNA: TGCGCCAGCAGGGGGGGGCGCGCAAATGAGCAGTTCTTC.

V is TRBV28 and J is TRBJ2-7; D may match TRBD1 or TRBD2 (5 bases each). The CDR3 spans 13 residues. Germline CDR1 reads MDHEN; CDR2 reads SYDVKM. V gave up 5 bases and J gave up 5 bases, with 13 bases separating them. The CDR3 DNA follows: TGTGCCAGCAGTGGGACGGGGTTCGACGAGCAGTACTTC. Protein: CASSGTGFDEQYF. The variable domain in full, completed from reference TRBV28 and TRBJ2-7, reads DVKVTQSSRYLVKRTGEKVFLECVQDMDHENMFWYRQDPGLGLRLIYFSYDVKMKEKGDIPEGYSVSREKKERFSLILESASTNQTSMYLCASSGTGFDEQYFGPGTRLTVT.

This chain links TRBV18 with TRBJ1-2; TRBD1 matches at 11 bases. J was trimmed by 0 bases and V by 6 bases; bases with no gene match: 9. Germline loops: CDR1 KGHSH, CDR2 LQKENI. This CDR3 contains 17 residues. Here the CDR3 reads CASSPTGTGGPNYGYTF. DNA for the CDR3: TGTGCCAGCTCCCCTACCGGGACAGGGGGACCTAACTATGGCTACACCTTC.

The chain uses TRBV6-5 and TRBJ2-3; D is unclear. V was clipped by 2 bases and J by 4 bases, with 10 bases between them. CDR3 length equals 14 residues. Germline CDR1 reads MNHEY; CDR2 reads SVGAGI. DNA for the CDR3: TGTGCCAGCAGTTACAGGGCCGGCGCAGATACGCAGTATTTT. It codes for CASSYRAGADTQYF.

The V call is TRBV7-9, the J call TRBJ2-3; D is perhaps TRBD1 (6 bases). Trimming removed 5 bases from V and 2 bases from J, with 14 bases in between. The CDR3 has 15 residues. CDR1 and CDR2 from the germline V gene are SEHNR and FQNEAQ (reference sequence). The CDR3 region has the DNA TGTGCCAGCAGCCCGGACAGAATAACCACAGATACGCAGTATTTT. It encodes CASSPDRITTDTQYF.

This chain connects TRBV9 to TRBJ2-3; D is unclear. The CDR3 has 17 amino acids. V lost 0 bases and J lost 0, with 14 bases in between. In germline, CDR1 is SGDLS, CDR2 YYNGEE. CDR3 region: CASSVEGNQGSTDTQYF. The CDR3 region has the DNA TGTGCCAGCAGCGTAGAAGGTAATCAAGGCAGCACAGATACGCAGTATTTT.

V usage is TRBV4-1 and J usage is TRBJ2-2; the match to TRBD2 covers 12 bases. The germline V gene has CDR1 MGHRA and CDR2 YSYEKL. J lost 5 bases, V lost 1 base, and 2 bases had no gene match. The CDR3 sequence is 16 residues long. The CDR3 region is CASSQVLAGGTGELFF. CDR3 nucleotide sequence: TGCGCCAGCAGCCAAGTACTAGCGGGAGGTACCGGGGAGCTGTTTTTT.

This chain uses TRBV12-3 or TRBV12-4 with TRBJ2-2; D gene uncertain. V was trimmed by 8 bases and J by 5 bases, leaving 6 bases between them. The CDR3 is 11 residues long. CDR3 amino acids: CASYRTGELFF. As DNA, the CDR3 is TGTGCCAGCTATCGGACCGGGGAGCTGTTTTTT.

The chain combines TRBV29-1 with TRBJ2-7; D is perhaps TRBD2 (6 bases). Germline-derived CDR1 and CDR2 are SQVTM and ANQGSEA. The ends were cut back, 6 bases at V and 0 bases at J, with 12 bases in the middle. The CDR3 totals 13 residues. The CDR3 DNA sequence: TGCAGCGTCCTCGGGGGAAGCTCCTACGAGCAGTACTTC. It is translated as CSVLGGSSYEQYF.

The CDR3 loop is CSASFRGVSGTDTQYF. In DNA, the CDR3 is TGCAGTGCTAGTTTTCGGGGGGTATCTGGTACCGATACGCAGTATTTT. This sequence joins TRBV20-1 and TRBJ2-3, with 7 bases aligning to TRBD2. CDR1 DFQATT and CDR2 SNEGSKA come from the germline V gene (reference sequence). This CDR3 has 16 amino acids. V shed 3 bases, J shed 6 bases, and the junction held 15 bases outside the gene matches.

The chain carries TRBV5-1 and TRBJ2-3; tentatively, D is TRBD2 (6 bases). Trimming pared 4 bases from V and 4 bases from J, leaving 13 bases between. The CDR3 consists of 14 residues. Germline CDR1 and CDR2: SGHRS and YFSETQ. This chain's CDR3 is CASSGSSGADTQYF. In nucleotides, the CDR3 is TGCGCCAGCAGCGGGTCCTCGGGGGCAGATACGCAGTATTTT.

V is TRBV6-4 and J is TRBJ1-2; maybe TRBD1 (6 bases). Germline values: CDR1 MRHNA, CDR2 SNTAGT. This CDR3 contains 14 residues. Trimming removed 6 bases at V and 4 bases at J, with 15 bases between. CDR3 sequence (DNA): TGTGCCAGCAGCCGGACAGAAATGAGCTATGGCTACACCTTC. It encodes CASSRTEMSYGYTF.

The gene calls are TRBV5-6 and TRBJ2-1; 8 positions agree with TRBD1. Germline V gene lookup returns CDR1 SGHDT and CDR2 YYEEEE. The trim removed 0 bases at V and 9 bases at J, leaving 8 bases unmatched. This CDR3 region has 15 residues. DNA of the CDR3: TGTGCCAGCAGCTTGGGGGACAGGCTTATCTTTGAGCAGTTCTTC. Translation gives CASSLGDRLIFEQFF.

V usage is TRBV27 and J usage is TRBJ1-1; D perhaps matches TRBD1 (6 bases). The CDR3 has 13 residues. The germline V and J ends were trimmed by 3 bases and 5 bases, with 10 bases remaining between them. The V gene's germline CDR1 is MNHEY and CDR2 SMNVEV (reference sequence). The DNA of the CDR3 is TGTGCCAGCAGTTTCAACAGGGAAACTGAAGCTTTCTTT. Protein sequence: CASSFNRETEAFF.

This clone was found once. The gene calls are TRBV9 and TRBJ1-6; D gene unclear. Germline assignment: CDR1 SGDLS and CDR2 YYNGEE. V lost 3 bases and J lost 11, with 12 bases in between. This CDR3 has 13 amino acids. The CDR3 DNA follows: TGTGCCAGCAGCGCCGAGACGGATACACCCCTCCACTTT. This gives the protein CASSAETDTPLHF.

This clone was picked up one time. The chain combines TRBV28 with TRBJ2-1, with a possible D match to TRBD1 (5 bases). Deletions cut 6 bases from V and 9 bases from J, with 18 bases between. This CDR3 spans 14 amino acids. Germline loops: CDR1 MDHEN, CDR2 SYDVKM. The CDR3 loop reads CASSPQVRLGEQFF. In DNA form, the CDR3 reads TGTGCCAGCAGCCCACAGGTTAGGCTGGGTGAGCAGTTCTTC.

V usage is TRBV15 and J usage is TRBJ2-7; 7 bases are a match to TRBD1. CDR1 LNHNV and CDR2 YYDKDF come from the germline V gene (reference sequence). The ends lost 1 base at V and 4 bases at J; junction bases unmatched: 7. The CDR3 contains 15 residues. The DNA of the CDR3 is TGTGCCACCAGCAGAGGTGGGGCAGGGGGTTACGAGCAGTACTTC. Its protein is CATSRGGAGGYEQYF.

V usage is TRBV10-3 and J usage is TRBJ2-7; unclear D gene. Germline loops: CDR1 ENHRY, CDR2 SYGVKD. The V end was cut by 8 bases, the J end by 0 bases, with 8 bases between. This CDR3 is 12 amino acids long. The CDR3 reads CAIGQVSYEQYV. The CDR3, as DNA: TGTGCCATCGGGCAGGTCTCCTACGAGCAGTACGTC.

The chain carries TRBV5-4 and TRBJ2-2, with 8 bases aligning to TRBD1. The germline CDR1 and CDR2 sequences are SGHNT and YYREEE (reference sequence). J was trimmed by 4 bases and V by 0 bases; bases with no gene match: 5. The CDR3 extends over 16 amino acids. CDR3 in amino acids: CASSLVVGTGTGELFF. The CDR3 DNA is TGTGCCAGCAGCTTGGTCGTCGGGACAGGCACCGGGGAGCTGTTTTTT. Complete variable domain (other parts from reference TRBV5-4 and TRBJ2-2): ETGVTQSPTHLIKTRGQQVTLRCSSQSGHNTVSWYQQALGQGPQFIFQYYREEENGRGNFPPRFSGLQFPNYSSELNVNALELDDSALYLCASSLVVGTGTGELFFGEGSRLTVL.

This clone was found a few times. The rearrangement uses TRBV6-5 and TRBJ2-2; D is undetermined. CDR1 MNHEY and CDR2 SVGAGI come from the germline V gene. Trimming removed 0 bases at V and 0 bases at J, with 8 bases between. This CDR3 has 16 residues. DNA for the CDR3: TGTGCCAGCAGTTACTCGGAGCTTCCGAACACCGGGGAGCTGTTTTTT. It yields the protein CASSYSELPNTGELFF.

The chain employs TRBV19 and TRBJ1-1; D remains unclear. The CDR3 loop spans 15 amino acids. V gave up 3 bases and J gave up 1 base, with 12 bases separating them. Germline V CDR1 and CDR2: LNHDA, SQIVND (reference sequence). CDR3 loop: CASSIGWQRNTEAFF. CDR3 DNA: TGTGCCAGTAGTATCGGGTGGCAGAGGAACACTGAAGCTTTCTTT.

The chain couples TRBV5-4 to TRBJ2-1; the D gene is possibly TRBD2 (8 bases). In germline, CDR1 is SGHNT, CDR2 YYREEE (reference sequence). Trimming removed 6 bases from V and 2 bases from J, with 18 bases in between. The CDR3 is made up of 16 amino acids. The CDR3 loop reads CASTFGGDRPYNEQFF. DNA for the CDR3: TGTGCCAGCACCTTCGGGGGGGACAGACCCTACAATGAGCAGTTCTTC.